This TCR beta chain came from a study of early T cells in non-severe SARS-CoV-2 infection. Study summary: RNA in bulk from unsorted whole blood was sequenced, and chains were unpaired. Study-wide findings and caveats: There was a bias toward anti-spike CD8 responses in VDJdb matching, which missed private and CD4 specificities.

Molecules of cDNA were individually given unique molecular identifiers that were attached to them. TCRdb itself ran the 5' RACE reads through MiXCR, one entry per CDR3 protein. The data show under 85,000 distinct CDR3 sequences, about 12% seen once. Germline loops: CDR1 LGHDT, CDR2 YNNKEL (reference sequence). CDR3 length: 15 amino acids. J lost 7 bases, V lost 3 bases, and 9 bases had no gene match. Note on this clonotype: The antigen is undetermined.

The genes are TRBV3-1 and TRBJ1-2; 9 nucleotides line up with TRBD1. This receptor was taken from an adult who was a healthcare worker with PCR-confirmed SARS-CoV-2 infection or an uninfected control (not recorded which). The sequencing input was whole blood. The CDR3 DNA sequence: TGTGCCAGCAGCCAGGGATGGACAGGGGAGACTGGCTACACCTTC. Translated, it gives CASSQGWTGETGYTF.